These T cell receptor beta chains were read from a single sample in a study of T cell clones after liver transplantation. Libraries were prepared by immunoSEQ multiplex PCR; TCRdb keeps only in-frame clonotypes and omits some of them. This table has 12,000 to 15,000 clones, 82% appearing once. Sequenced here: CD8+ T cells from blood, sampled approximately 43 months after liver transplant. The origin of the receptors is a human patient who received a liver transplant. The T cells may come from the graft donor. CDR3s include the opening cysteine and the closing phenylalanine or tryptophan. Fields, in order: clone size, J gene, V gene, D gene, CDR3 DNA, CDR3 protein. A D gene is named only where the DNA matches it firmly. Some rows mark clone size as missing; the rest say once, few, many or name a class of expanded clone.

clone size: -
J gene: TRBJ2-2
V gene: TRBV18
D gene: -
CDR3 DNA: TGTGCCAGCTCCGAGGAATTGAGGGACCTTACTTTGACCGGGGAGCTGTTTTTT
CDR3 protein: CASSEELRDLTLTGELFF

clone size: -
J gene: TRBJ2-5
V gene: TRBV4-2
D gene: -
CDR3 DNA: TGTGCCAGCAGCCAAGCCCTCTCATCCCAAGAGACCCAGTACTTC
CDR3 protein: CASSQALSSQETQYF

clone size: -
J gene: TRBJ2-2
V gene: TRBV6-1
D gene: -
CDR3 DNA: TGTGCCAGCAGAACCACTAGTTCCCACACCGGGGAGCTGTTTTTT
CDR3 protein: CASRTTSSHTGELFF

clone size: -
J gene: TRBJ1-5
V gene: TRBV2
D gene: -
CDR3 DNA: TGTGCCAGCAGTGAAGCGCTTCGGGGGGTGGGACAGCCCCAGCATTTT
CDR3 protein: CASSEALRGVGQPQHF

clone size: -
J gene: TRBJ1-5
V gene: TRBV11-2
D gene: -
CDR3 DNA: TGTGCCAGCAGCTTACGGCAGGGAGGCAATCAGCCCCAGCATTTT
CDR3 protein: CASSLRQGGNQPQHF

clone size: -
J gene: TRBJ2-7
V gene: TRBV7-9
D gene: TRBD1
CDR3 DNA: TGTGCCAGCAGCCACCTGCCGGGACAGGGAACCTACGAGCAGTACTTC
CDR3 protein: CASSHLPGQGTYEQYF

clone size: -
J gene: TRBJ2-1
V gene: TRBV4-1
D gene: TRBD2
CDR3 DNA: TGCGCCAGCAGCCAAGAAGCGGGAGAGACTTACAATGAGCAGTTCTTC
CDR3 protein: CASSQEAGETYNEQFF

clone size: -
J gene: TRBJ2-1
V gene: TRBV11-2
D gene: TRBD2
CDR3 DNA: TGTGCCAGCAGCTTTCTAGGACTAGCGGGGGGTGAGCAGTTCTTC
CDR3 protein: CASSFLGLAGGEQFF

clone size: -
J gene: TRBJ2-7
V gene: TRBV14
D gene: TRBD1
CDR3 DNA: TGTGCCAGCAGCCAAGAAGGGGGACAGGGGGTAGAATACGAGCAGTACTTC
CDR3 protein: CASSQEGGQGVEYEQYF

clone size: -
J gene: TRBJ2-1
V gene: TRBV6-6
D gene: TRBD2
CDR3 DNA: TGTGCCAGCAGGAGACTAGCAGAGAATGAGCAGTTCTTC
CDR3 protein: CASRRLAENEQFF

clone size: -
J gene: TRBJ1-1
V gene: TRBV2
D gene: -
CDR3 DNA: TGTGCCAGCTCACCGGACAGCGAGATGAACACTGAAGCTTTCTTT
CDR3 protein: CASSPDSEMNTEAFF

clone size: -
J gene: TRBJ1-4
V gene: TRBV2
D gene: TRBD1
CDR3 DNA: TGTGCCAGCATCTCTTGGACAGGGGGGAATGAAAAACTGTTTTTT
CDR3 protein: CASISWTGGNEKLFF

clone size: -
J gene: TRBJ2-2
V gene: TRBV9
D gene: TRBD2
CDR3 DNA: TGTGCCAGCAGCGTAAGTACGACTAGCGGATCGAACACCGGGGAGCTGTTTTTT
CDR3 protein: CASSVSTTSGSNTGELFF

clone size: once
J gene: TRBJ2-7
V gene: TRBV7-6
D gene: TRBD1
CDR3 DNA: TGTGCCAGCAGCTTGACAGGGGGTGAGCAGTACTTC
CDR3 protein: CASSLTGGEQYF

clone size: -
J gene: TRBJ2-3
V gene: TRBV7-6
D gene: -
CDR3 DNA: TGTGCCAGCAGCCATGGCTCAGATACGCAGTATTTT
CDR3 protein: CASSHGSDTQYF

clone size: -
J gene: TRBJ2-5
V gene: TRBV7-2
D gene: -
CDR3 DNA: TGTGCCAGCAGCTTACTGGGATTGTTGGAGACCCAGTACTTC
CDR3 protein: CASSLLGLLETQYF

clone size: few
J gene: TRBJ2-5
V gene: TRBV27
D gene: -
CDR3 DNA: TGTGCCAGCAGCGAGGGGCCTATGGCTCCTCTCCAGGACCAAGAGACCCAGTACTTC
CDR3 protein: CASSEGPMAPLQDQETQYF

clone size: -
J gene: TRBJ1-2
V gene: TRBV7-8
D gene: -
CDR3 DNA: TGTGCCAGCAGCTCGGACTGGGGGGACTATGGCTACACCTTC
CDR3 protein: CASSSDWGDYGYTF

clone size: -
J gene: TRBJ2-7
V gene: TRBV27
D gene: TRBD1
CDR3 DNA: TGTGCCAGCCGGGACAGGGCCGAAGCGCAGTACTTC
CDR3 protein: CASRDRAEAQYF

clone size: -
J gene: TRBJ2-7
V gene: TRBV7-8
D gene: TRBD1
CDR3 DNA: TGTGCCAGCAGCCCCCTCCACGGACAGGGTGGCACCTACGAGCAGTACTTC
CDR3 protein: CASSPLHGQGGTYEQYF

clone size: -
J gene: TRBJ1-6
V gene: TRBV27
D gene: -
CDR3 DNA: TGTGCCAGCAGTAACCACGGCAGGGAGCCCCGATCACCCCTCCACTTT
CDR3 protein: CASSNHGREPRSPLHF

clone size: once
J gene: TRBJ2-7
V gene: TRBV2
D gene: -
CDR3 DNA: TGTGCCAGCAGTGACCCGGGGGACTCCGATGACTTC
CDR3 protein: CASSDPGDSDDF

clone size: -
J gene: TRBJ2-5
V gene: TRBV18
D gene: TRBD2
CDR3 DNA: TGTGCCAGCTCACCATCTAGCGGGGGGGCCGGCGGTGAGACCCAGTACTTC
CDR3 protein: CASSPSSGGAGGETQYF

clone size: -
J gene: TRBJ2-2
V gene: TRBV29-1
D gene: TRBD2
CDR3 DNA: TGCAGCGTTGGTGGTCTAGCGGGAGTATCGAACACCGGGGAGCTGTTTTTT
CDR3 protein: CSVGGLAGVSNTGELFF

clone size: once
J gene: TRBJ2-7
V gene: TRBV9
D gene: TRBD1
CDR3 DNA: TGTGCCAGCAGCGCTGCCGGGACAGGGCCCGAGCAGTACTTC
CDR3 protein: CASSAAGTGPEQYF

clone size: medium-sized
J gene: TRBJ1-5
V gene: TRBV7-8
D gene: TRBD1
CDR3 DNA: TGTGCCAGCAGCTTACGACAGGGCCCCTCTTTAACCCAGCATTTT
CDR3 protein: CASSLRQGPSLTQHF

clone size: -
J gene: TRBJ1-1
V gene: TRBV4-1
D gene: TRBD1
CDR3 DNA: TGCGCCAGCAGCTCATATCCAGGGGGCACTGAAGCTTTCTTT
CDR3 protein: CASSSYPGGTEAFF

clone size: few
J gene: TRBJ2-2
V gene: TRBV11-3
D gene: -
CDR3 DNA: TGTGCCAGCAGCCCGGACTCTGGGGGTCCCGGGGAGCTGTTTTTT
CDR3 protein: CASSPDSGGPGELFF

clone size: -
J gene: TRBJ1-5
V gene: TRBV19
D gene: -
CDR3 DNA: TGTGCCAGTAGTAGGGCACTTTATCAGCCCCAGCATTTT
CDR3 protein: CASSRALYQPQHF

clone size: -
J gene: TRBJ1-6
V gene: TRBV4-3
D gene: -
CDR3 DNA: TGCGCCAGCAGCCAATCTATATGGGGGGGAGCTAATCCCCTCCACTTT
CDR3 protein: CASSQSIWGGANPLHF

clone size: few
J gene: TRBJ1-1
V gene: TRBV19
D gene: -
CDR3 DNA: TGTGCCAGTAGTATATGGGGCGCTGAAGCTTTCTTT
CDR3 protein: CASSIWGAEAFF

clone size: -
J gene: TRBJ2-1
V gene: TRBV7-9
D gene: -
CDR3 DNA: TGTGCCAGCAGCTTAGCGGGATCCTACAATGAGCAGTTCTTC
CDR3 protein: CASSLAGSYNEQFF

clone size: -
J gene: TRBJ2-1
V gene: TRBV13
D gene: TRBD2
CDR3 DNA: TGTGCCAGCAGCTTATCTCTAGCGGGGATATACAATGAGCAGTTCTTC
CDR3 protein: CASSLSLAGIYNEQFF

clone size: -
J gene: TRBJ2-7
V gene: TRBV9
D gene: TRBD2
CDR3 DNA: TGTGCCAGCAGCGTAGCCCAGGGTGGACTAGTAGACGAGCAGTACTTC
CDR3 protein: CASSVAQGGLVDEQYF

clone size: -
J gene: TRBJ2-5
V gene: TRBV27
D gene: -
CDR3 DNA: TGTGCCAGCAGTTCGTCCCCCGGGACTGAGAAAGAGACCCAGTACTTC
CDR3 protein: CASSSSPGTEKETQYF

clone size: -
J gene: TRBJ2-5
V gene: TRBV6-5
D gene: TRBD1
CDR3 DNA: TGTGCCAGCAGTTACTCCAAAGACGGACAGGGACAGTACTTC
CDR3 protein: CASSYSKDGQGQYF

clone size: -
J gene: TRBJ2-3
V gene: TRBV4-3
D gene: -
CDR3 DNA: TGCGCCAGCAGCCCCTATGGGAGGTTGGGTACAGATACGCAGTATTTT
CDR3 protein: CASSPYGRLGTDTQYF

clone size: -
J gene: TRBJ2-4
V gene: TRBV28
D gene: -
CDR3 DNA: TGTGCCAGCAGTTTATCCAAAAACATTCAGTACTTC
CDR3 protein: CASSLSKNIQYF

clone size: -
J gene: TRBJ2-7
V gene: TRBV18
D gene: -
CDR3 DNA: TGTGCCAGCTCAATTACAGGGTACCACGAGCAGTACTTC
CDR3 protein: CASSITGYHEQYF